A single TCR beta chain is shown here with its context. The assay was immunoSEQ multiplex PCR, and TCRdb's table has in-frame clones only and misses some. The sample yields 150,000 or so clones, roughly nine tenths seen once. The data stem from a study of T cell responses to AZD1222 COVID-19 vaccine. This CDR3 contains 14 residues. Germline-derived CDR1 and CDR2 are SGHRS and YFSETQ. V gave up 3 bases and J gave up 6 bases, with 12 bases separating them. The TCR was taken from an adult who received the AZD1222 COVID-19 vaccine. Source: peripheral blood, taken 28 days after the second AZD1222 dose. This chain joins TRBV5-1 and TRBJ1-4; tentative D call: TRBD1 (6 bases). As DNA, the CDR3 is TGCGCCAGCAGCTACGGATCAGGGGATGAAAAACTGTTTTTT. This encodes CASSYGSGDEKLFF.